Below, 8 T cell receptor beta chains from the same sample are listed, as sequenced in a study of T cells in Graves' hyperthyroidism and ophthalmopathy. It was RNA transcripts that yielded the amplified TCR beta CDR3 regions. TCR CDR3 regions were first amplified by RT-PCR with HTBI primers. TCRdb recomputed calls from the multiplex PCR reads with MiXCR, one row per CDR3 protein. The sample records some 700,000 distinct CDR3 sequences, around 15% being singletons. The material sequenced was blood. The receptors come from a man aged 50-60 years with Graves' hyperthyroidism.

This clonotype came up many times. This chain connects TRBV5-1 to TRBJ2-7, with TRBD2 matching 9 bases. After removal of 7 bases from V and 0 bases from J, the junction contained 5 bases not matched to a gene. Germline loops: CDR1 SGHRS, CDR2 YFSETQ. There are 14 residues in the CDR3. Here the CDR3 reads CASGLAPTSYEQYF. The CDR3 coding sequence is TGCGCCAGCGGACTAGCGCCGACCTCCTACGAGCAGTACTTC.

CDR3 amino acids: CATSSPAGTGYEQYF. In nucleotides, the CDR3 is TGTGCCACCAGCTCACCCGCCGGAACGGGCTACGAGCAGTACTTC. V usage is TRBV24-1 and J usage is TRBJ2-7; D is undetermined. Germline CDR1 is KGHDR and CDR2 is SFDVKD. V shed 7 bases and J shed 3 bases, with 18 bases lying between them. CDR3 length equals 15 residues.

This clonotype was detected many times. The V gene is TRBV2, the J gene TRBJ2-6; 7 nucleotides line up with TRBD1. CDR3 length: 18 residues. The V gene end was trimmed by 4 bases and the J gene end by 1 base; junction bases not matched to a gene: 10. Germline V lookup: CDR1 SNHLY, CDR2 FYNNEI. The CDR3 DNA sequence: TGTGCCAGCAGTGTTAAAGGGTACAGGGGTTCTGGGGCCAACGTCCTGACTTTC. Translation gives CASSVKGYRGSGANVLTF.

The CDR3 protein is CRAPKGLAGRRDTQYF. The CDR3 bases are TGCAGGGCCCCGAAGGGACTAGCGGGTCGCAGGGATACGCAGTATTTT. J is TRBJ2-3 and V is TRBV20-1, with 12 positions matching TRBD2. The CDR3 runs 16 residues. Looked up from germline, CDR1 is DFQATT and CDR2 is SNEGSKA (reference sequence).

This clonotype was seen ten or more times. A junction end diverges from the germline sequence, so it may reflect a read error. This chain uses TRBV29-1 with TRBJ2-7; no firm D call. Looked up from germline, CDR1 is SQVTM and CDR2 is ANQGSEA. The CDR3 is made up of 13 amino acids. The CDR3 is CSVGGQSSNEQYF. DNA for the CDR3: TGCAGCGTTGGTGGGCAGAGCTCCAACGAGCAGTACTTC.

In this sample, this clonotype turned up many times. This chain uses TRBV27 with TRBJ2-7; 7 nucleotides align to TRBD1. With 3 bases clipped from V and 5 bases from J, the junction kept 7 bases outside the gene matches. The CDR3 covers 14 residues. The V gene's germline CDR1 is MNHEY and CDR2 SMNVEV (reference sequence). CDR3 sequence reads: CASSFRQGGHEQYF. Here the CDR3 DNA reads TGTGCCAGCAGTTTCAGACAGGGTGGTCACGAGCAGTACTTC.

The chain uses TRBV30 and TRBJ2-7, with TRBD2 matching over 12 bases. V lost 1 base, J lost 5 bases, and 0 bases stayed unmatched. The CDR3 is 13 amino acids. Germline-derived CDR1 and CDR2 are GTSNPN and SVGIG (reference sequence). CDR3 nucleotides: TGTGCCTGGAGTGGACTAGCGGGAGACGAGCAGTACTTC. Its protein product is CAWSGLAGDEQYF.

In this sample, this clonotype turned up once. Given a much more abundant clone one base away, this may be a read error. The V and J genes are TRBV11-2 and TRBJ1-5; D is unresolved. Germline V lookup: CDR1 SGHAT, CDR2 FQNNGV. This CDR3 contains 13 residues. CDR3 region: CTSSLVDRQPQHF. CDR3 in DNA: TGTACCAGCAGCTTAGTGGATAGGCAGCCCCAGCATTTT.